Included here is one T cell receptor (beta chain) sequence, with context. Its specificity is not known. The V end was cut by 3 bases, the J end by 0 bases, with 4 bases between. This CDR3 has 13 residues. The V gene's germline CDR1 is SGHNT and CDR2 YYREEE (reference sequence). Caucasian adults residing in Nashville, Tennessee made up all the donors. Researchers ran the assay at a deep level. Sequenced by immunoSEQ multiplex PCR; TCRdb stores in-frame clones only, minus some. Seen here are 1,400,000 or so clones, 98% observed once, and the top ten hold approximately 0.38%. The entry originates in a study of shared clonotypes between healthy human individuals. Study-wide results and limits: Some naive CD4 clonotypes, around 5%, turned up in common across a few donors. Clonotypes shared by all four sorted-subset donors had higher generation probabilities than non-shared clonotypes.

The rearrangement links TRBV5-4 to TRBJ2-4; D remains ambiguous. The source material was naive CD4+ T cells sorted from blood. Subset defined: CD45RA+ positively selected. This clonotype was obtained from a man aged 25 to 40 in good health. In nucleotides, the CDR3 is TGTGCCAGCAGCTCGGCAGCCAAAAACATTCAGTACTTC. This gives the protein CASSSAAKNIQYF. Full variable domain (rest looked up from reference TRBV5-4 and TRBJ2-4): ETGVTQSPTHLIKTRGQQVTLRCSSQSGHNTVSWYQQALGQGPQFIFQYYREEENGRGNFPPRFSGLQFPNYSSELNVNALELDDSALYLCASSSAAKNIQYFGAGTRLSVL.